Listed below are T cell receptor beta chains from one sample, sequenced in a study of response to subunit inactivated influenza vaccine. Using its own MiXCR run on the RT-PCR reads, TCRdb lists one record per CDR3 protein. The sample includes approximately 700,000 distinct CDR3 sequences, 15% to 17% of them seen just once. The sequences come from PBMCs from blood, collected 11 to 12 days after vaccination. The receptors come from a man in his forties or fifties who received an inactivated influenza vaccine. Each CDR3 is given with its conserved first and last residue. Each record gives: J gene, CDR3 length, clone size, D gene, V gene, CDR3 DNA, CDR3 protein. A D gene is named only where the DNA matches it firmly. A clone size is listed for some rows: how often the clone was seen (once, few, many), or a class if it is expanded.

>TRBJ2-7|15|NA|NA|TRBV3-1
TGTGCCAGCAGCCCAGGAAGTTATAGGACCTACGAGCAGTACTTC
CASSPGSYRTYEQYF
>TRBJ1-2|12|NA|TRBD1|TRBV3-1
TGTGCCAGCAGCCAAGTCCGACAGGGTCGCACCTTC
CASSQVRQGRTF
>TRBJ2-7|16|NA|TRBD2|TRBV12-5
TGTGCTAGTGGTTTGTATGGACTAGCGGGAACCTACGAGCAGTACTTC
CASGLYGLAGTYEQYF
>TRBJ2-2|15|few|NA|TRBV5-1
TGCGCCAGCAGCTTGAACCCGGCCGACACCGGGGAGCTGTTTTTT
CASSLNPADTGELFF
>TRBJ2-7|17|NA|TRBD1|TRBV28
TGTGCCAGCAGTTTCCTAACCCGGGACAGGGGCCGTTACGAGCAGTACTTC
CASSFLTRDRGRYEQYF
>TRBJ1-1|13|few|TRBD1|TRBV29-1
TGCAGCGTACAGGGGGCGGAGAACACTGAAGCTTTCTTT
CSVQGAENTEAFF
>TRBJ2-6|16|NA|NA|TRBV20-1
TGCAGTGCCACAGGGTCGAGTGGCTCTGGGGCCAACGTCCTGACTTTC
CSATGSSGSGANVLTF
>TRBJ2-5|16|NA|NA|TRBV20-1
TGCAGTGCTAGGAGGTGGGACCAGGGTCCTCAAGAGACCCAGTACTTC
CSARRWDQGPQETQYF
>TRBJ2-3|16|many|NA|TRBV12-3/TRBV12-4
TGTGCCAGCAGTTTAGCTGGGCGGGGGCAAGGAGATACGCAGTATTTT
CASSLAGRGQGDTQYF
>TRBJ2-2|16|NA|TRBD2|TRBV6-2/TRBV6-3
TGTGCCAGCAGCCACCCGACTAGCGGAGTTACCGGGGAGCTGTTTTTT
CASSHPTSGVTGELFF
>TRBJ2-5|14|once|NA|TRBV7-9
TGTGCCAGCAGCATCTATAGATTGCAAGAGACCCAGTACTTC
CASSIYRLQETQYF
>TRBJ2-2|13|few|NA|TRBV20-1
TGCAGTGCTAGACACCTTAACACCGGGGAGCTGTTTTTT
CSARHLNTGELFF
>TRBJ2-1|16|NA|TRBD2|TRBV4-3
TGCGCCAGCAGCCAGACACTAGCGGGAGTGGGCAATGAGCAGTTCTTC
CASSQTLAGVGNEQFF
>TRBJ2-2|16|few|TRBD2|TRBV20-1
TGCAGTGCTAGAGAGAGCGGGAGGGCCAGTTCCGGGGAGCTGTTTTTT
CSARESGRASSGELFF
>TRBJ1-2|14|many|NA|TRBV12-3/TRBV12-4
TGTGCCAGCAGTAGGTCAGGGATTACCTATGGCTACACCTTC
CASSRSGITYGYTF
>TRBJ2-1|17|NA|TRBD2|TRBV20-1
TGCAGTGCTAGACCCCGTTTAGGGCTAGCGGACTACAATGAGCAGTTCTTC
CSARPRLGLADYNEQFF
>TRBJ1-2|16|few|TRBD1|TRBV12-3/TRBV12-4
TGTGCCAGCAGCTTACTCCCACAGGGGAGGAACTATGGCTACACCTTC
CASSLLPQGRNYGYTF
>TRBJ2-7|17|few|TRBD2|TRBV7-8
TGTGCCAGCAGCCGGATGGGGACTAGCGGAATGACCTACGAGCAGTACTTC
CASSRMGTSGMTYEQYF
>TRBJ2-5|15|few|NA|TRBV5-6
TGTGCCAGCAGCCCGGTCAGCCGAAGTCAGGAGACCCAGTACTTC
CASSPVSRSQETQYF
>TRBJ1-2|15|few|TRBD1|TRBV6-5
TGTGCCAGCAGTTACCGACAGGGGTCGGCCTATGGCTACACCTTC
CASSYRQGSAYGYTF
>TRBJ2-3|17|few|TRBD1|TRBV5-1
TGCGCCAGCAGCTTGACGGGACAGGGGGGAGACACAGATACGCAGTATTTT
CASSLTGQGGDTDTQYF
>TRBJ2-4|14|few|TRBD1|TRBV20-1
TGCAGTGCCGGGACAGGGACCACCAAAAACATTCAGTACTTC
CSAGTGTTKNIQYF
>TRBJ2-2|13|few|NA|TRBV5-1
TGCGCCAGCAGCATCGACGGGACCGGGGAGCTGTTTTTT
CASSIDGTGELFF
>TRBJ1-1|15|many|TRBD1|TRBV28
TGTGCCAGCAGTGCCTGGGGACAGGGACACACTGAAGCTTTCTTT
CASSAWGQGHTEAFF
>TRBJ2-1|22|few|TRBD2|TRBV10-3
TGTGCCATCAGTGAGTCCGTAAACCCGACCGGGACTAGCGGGAGAGCCTACAATGAGCAGTTCTTC
CAISESVNPTGTSGRAYNEQFF
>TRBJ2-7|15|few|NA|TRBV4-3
TGCGCCAGCAGCCAAGATTGGCTCATGACCTACGAGCAGTACTTC
CASSQDWLMTYEQYF
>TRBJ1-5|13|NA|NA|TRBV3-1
TGTTCCAGCAGCCAAGCCAGCAATCAGCCCCAGCATTTT
CSSSQASNQPQHF
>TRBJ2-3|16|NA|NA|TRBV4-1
TGCGCCAGCAGCCAACCTTCTAGGGGGAGCGCAGATACGCAGTATTTT
CASSQPSRGSADTQYF
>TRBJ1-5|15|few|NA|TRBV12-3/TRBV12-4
TGTGCCAGCAGTTTAGGTCGGTACGGCAATCAGCCCCAGCATTTT
CASSLGRYGNQPQHF
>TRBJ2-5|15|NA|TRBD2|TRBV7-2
TGTGCCAGCAGCTCCTCTAGCGGGGGTCCAAGGCACCAGTACTTC
CASSSSSGGPRHQYF
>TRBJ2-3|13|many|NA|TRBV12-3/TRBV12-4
TGTGCCAGCAGAACAAGCGGCACAGATACGCAGTATTTT
CASRTSGTDTQYF
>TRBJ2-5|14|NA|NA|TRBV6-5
TGTGCCACACAGGATGGTGGCGGGTCAGAGACCCAGTACTTC
CATQDGGGSETQYF
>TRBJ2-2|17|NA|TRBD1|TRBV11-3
TGTGCCAGCAGCTCCCAACGACAGGGGAAGAACACCGGGGAGCTGTTTTTT
CASSSQRQGKNTGELFF
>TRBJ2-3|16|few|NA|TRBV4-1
TGCGCCAGCAGCCAAGATCCTGGCAGGAGCACAGATACGCAGTATTTT
CASSQDPGRSTDTQYF
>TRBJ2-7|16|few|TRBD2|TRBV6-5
TGTGCCAGCAGTTACTCGTTCAGCGGGAACTCCTACGAGCAGTACTTC
CASSYSFSGNSYEQYF
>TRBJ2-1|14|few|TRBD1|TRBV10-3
TGTGCCATCAGTGGGGCAGGGGGCGATTTCGGGCAGTTCTTC
CAISGAGGDFGQFF
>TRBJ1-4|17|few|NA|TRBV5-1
TGCGCCAGCAGCCAGAAGGGAAACGTCCCAACTAATGAAAAACTGTTTTTT
CASSQKGNVPTNEKLFF
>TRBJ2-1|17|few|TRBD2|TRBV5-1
TGCGCCAGCAGCTTAATGACTAGCGGCACCTCCTACAATGAGCAGTTCTTC
CASSLMTSGTSYNEQFF
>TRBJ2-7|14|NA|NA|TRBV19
TGTGCCAGTAACGACGGCATACGTGCTAGCGAGCAGTACTTC
CASNDGIRASEQYF
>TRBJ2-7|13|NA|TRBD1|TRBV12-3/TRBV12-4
TGTGCCAGCAGTTTATTCCAGGGGGTCGAGCAGTACTTC
CASSLFQGVEQYF
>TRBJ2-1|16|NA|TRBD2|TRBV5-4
TGTGCCAGCAGCCTAAAACGACTAGCGGGGGACAATGAGCAGTTCTTC
CASSLKRLAGDNEQFF
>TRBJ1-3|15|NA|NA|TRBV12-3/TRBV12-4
TGTGCCAGCACCCCGGGACACTTCTCTGGAAACACCATATATTTT
CASTPGHFSGNTIYF
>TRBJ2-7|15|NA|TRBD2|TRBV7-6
TGTGCCAGCAGCTGGTTAGCGAGCGGGAGTAGCGAGCAGTACTTC
CASSWLASGSSEQYF
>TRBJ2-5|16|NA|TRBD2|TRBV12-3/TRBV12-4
TGTGCCAGCAGTCACTTAGCGGGGGGCCTGCAAGAGACCAAGTACTTC
CASSHLAGGLQETKYF
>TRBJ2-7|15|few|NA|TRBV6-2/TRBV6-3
TGTGCCAGCAAGGGTATGGGACCGAGCATCTACGAGCAGTACTTC
CASKGMGPSIYEQYF
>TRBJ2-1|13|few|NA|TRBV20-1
TGCAGTGCTCGAGGGGGATCCTACAATGAGCAGTTCTTC
CSARGGSYNEQFF
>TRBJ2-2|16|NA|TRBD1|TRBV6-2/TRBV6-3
TGTGCCAGCAGTCGGGGACAGCCGGGAAGGTCCGGGGAGCTGTTTTTT
CASSRGQPGRSGELFF